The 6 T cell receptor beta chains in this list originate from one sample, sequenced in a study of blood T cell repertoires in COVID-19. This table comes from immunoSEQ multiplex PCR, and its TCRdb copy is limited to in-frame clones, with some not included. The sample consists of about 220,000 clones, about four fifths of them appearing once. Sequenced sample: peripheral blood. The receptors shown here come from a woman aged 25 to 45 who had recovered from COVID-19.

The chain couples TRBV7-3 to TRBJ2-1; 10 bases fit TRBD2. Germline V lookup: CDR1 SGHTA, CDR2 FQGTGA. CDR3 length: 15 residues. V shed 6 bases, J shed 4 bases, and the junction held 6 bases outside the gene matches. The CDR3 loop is CASSFVAGGYNEQFF. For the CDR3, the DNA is TGTGCCAGCAGTTTTGTAGCGGGAGGATACAATGAGCAGTTCTTC.

The CDR3 sequence: CASSTYRGTTDTQYF. The CDR3 nucleotides read TGTGCCAGCAGTACCTACCGGGGAACCACAGATACGCAGTATTTT. The chain couples TRBV6-6 to TRBJ2-3; possibly TRBD2 for D (5 bases). Germline CDR1 is MNHNY and CDR2 is SVGAGI (reference sequence). The CDR3 has 15 amino acids. With 5 bases removed from V and 2 bases from J, the gap between germline ends came to 14 bases.

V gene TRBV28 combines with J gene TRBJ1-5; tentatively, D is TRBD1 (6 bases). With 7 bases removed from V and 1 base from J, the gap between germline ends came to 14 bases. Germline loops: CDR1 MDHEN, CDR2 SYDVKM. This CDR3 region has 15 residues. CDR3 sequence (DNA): TGTGCCAGCAAATTAGGGCAGGGGAGCAATCAGCCCCAGCATTTT. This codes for CASKLGQGSNQPQHF.

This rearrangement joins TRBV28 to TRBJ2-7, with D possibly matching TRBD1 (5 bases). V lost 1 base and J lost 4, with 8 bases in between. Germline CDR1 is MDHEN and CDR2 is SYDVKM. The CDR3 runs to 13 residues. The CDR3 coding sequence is TGTGCCAGCAGTTTATCAAGGGGTTACGAGCAGTACTTC. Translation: CASSLSRGYEQYF.

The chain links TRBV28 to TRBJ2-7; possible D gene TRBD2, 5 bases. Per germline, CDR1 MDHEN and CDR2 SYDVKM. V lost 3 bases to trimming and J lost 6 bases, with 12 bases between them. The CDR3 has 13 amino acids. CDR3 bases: TGTGCCAGCAGTTTTGCCGGTACTAGCGAGCAGTACTTC. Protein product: CASSFAGTSEQYF.

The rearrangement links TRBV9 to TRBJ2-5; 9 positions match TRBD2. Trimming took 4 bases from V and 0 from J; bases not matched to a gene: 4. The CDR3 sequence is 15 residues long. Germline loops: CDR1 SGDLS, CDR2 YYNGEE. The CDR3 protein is CASSRSGRHQETQYF. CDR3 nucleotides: TGTGCCAGCAGCAGGAGCGGGAGGCACCAAGAGACCCAGTACTTC.